This record covers a single T cell receptor (beta chain). The sample originates from a study of T cells expressing NK-cell markers. TCRdb re-called the 5' RACE reads and shows each CDR3 protein once, DNA omitted. This listing includes 150,000 or so distinct CDR3 sequences. CDR3 length: 13 amino acids. Germline assignment: CDR1 SGHVS and CDR2 FQNEAQ. The origin of this receptor is a woman aged 45-60 years in good health. The rearrangement joins TRBV7-8 to TRBJ2-5. Sequences were obtained from blood T cells: a sorted CD56 or NKG2C T cell subset, CD4+ or CD8+ T cells, or bulk PBMC T cells (not recorded which). The CDR3 protein is CASSPWSQETQYF.